The 25 T cell receptor beta chains below were found in one sample sequenced in a study of blood T cell repertoires in COVID-19. Here immunoSEQ multiplex PCR was the method, and the copy in TCRdb shows in-frame clones only, minus some. This table holds around 150,000 clones, around four fifths found once. The sequenced material came from peripheral blood. Receptors originate from a woman aged 80 or over with active or convalescent COVID-19.

In its sample, this clone was seen once. This chain joins TRBV9 and TRBJ2-5, with a weak D call TRBD2 (6 bases). The CDR3 covers 13 residues. Germline values: CDR1 SGDLS, CDR2 YYNGEE. Trimming removed 0 bases from V and 4 bases from J, with 7 bases in between. CDR3 bases: TGTGCCAGCAGCGTAGGGCGGGGAGAGACCCAGTACTTC. This gives the protein CASSVGRGETQYF.

The chain combines TRBV7-2 with TRBJ1-1; perhaps TRBD1 as D (5 bases). In germline, CDR1 is SGHTA, CDR2 FQGNSA. This CDR3 is 13 amino acids long. The V gene lost 6 bases and the J gene lost 4 bases, with 12 bases spanning the gap. This CDR3 reads CASRDAGRTEAFF. CDR3 nucleotides: TGTGCCAGCAGGGACGCGGGGCGCACTGAAGCTTTCTTT. Drawing the rest from reference TRBV7-2 and TRBJ1-1, the complete variable domain is GAGVSQSPSNKVTEKGKDVELRCDPISGHTALYWYRQSLGQGLEFLIYFQGNSAPDKSGLPSDRFSAERTGGSVSTLTIQRTQQEDSAVYLCASRDAGRTEAFFGQGTRLTVV.

The V gene is TRBV7-8, the J gene TRBJ2-7; 8 bases align to TRBD1. Trimming at V came to 5 bases and at J to 2 bases, leaving 2 bases not matched to a gene. Germline V gives CDR1 SGHVS, CDR2 FQNEAQ. The CDR3 extends over 13 amino acids. CDR3: CASSQDRAYEQYF. DNA of the CDR3: TGTGCCAGCAGCCAGGACAGGGCCTACGAGCAGTACTTC.

Here the CDR3 reads CASSTGQKNYGYTF. CDR3 DNA sequence: TGTGCCAGCAGTACGGGACAAAAGAACTATGGCTACACCTTC. The rearrangement joins TRBV2 to TRBJ1-2; a possible D gene is TRBD1 (6 bases). Per the germline V gene, CDR1 is SNHLY and CDR2 is FYNNEI. This CDR3 comprises 14 residues. V lost 5 bases to trimming and J lost 2 bases, with 12 bases between them.

The chain employs TRBV9 and TRBJ2-1; D is unresolved. CDR1 is SGDLS, CDR2 YYNGEE, per germline. The CDR3 contains 13 residues. The V end was cut by 2 bases, the J end by 5 bases, with 8 bases between. CDR3 residues: CASSVDPDNEQFF. In DNA, the CDR3 is TGTGCCAGCAGCGTCGATCCGGACAATGAGCAGTTCTTC.

V and J are TRBV2 and TRBJ1-1; weak D call: TRBD1 (6 bases). The CDR3 consists of 15 residues. Trimming pared 3 bases from V and 4 bases from J, leaving 15 bases between. Germline loops: CDR1 SNHLY, CDR2 FYNNEI. The CDR3: CASSDQGPLGTEAFF. In nucleotides, the CDR3 is TGTGCCAGCAGTGATCAGGGGCCCCTGGGCACTGAAGCTTTCTTT.

The chain uses TRBV7-2 and TRBJ1-5, with D hard to call. Looked up from germline, CDR1 is SGHTA and CDR2 is FQGNSA. V lost 8 bases, J lost 7 bases, and 15 bases lay in between. CDR3 length equals 13 residues. CDR3 in DNA: TGTGCCAGCTCCTCCTCCTCGAGCCAGCCCCAGCATTTT. Its translation is CASSSSSSQPQHF.

This chain links TRBV10-2 with TRBJ1-1; 8 nucleotides line up with TRBD1. After removal of 4 bases from V and 1 base from J, the junction contained 2 bases not matched to a gene. Germline loops: CDR1 WSHSY, CDR2 SAAADI. This CDR3 is 14 amino acids long. CDR3 bases: TGCGCCAGCAGTGCCGGACAGGGGAACACTGAAGCTTTCTTT. Its protein is CASSAGQGNTEAFF.

The chain uses TRBV2 and TRBJ1-4; D is ambiguous. The CDR3 is 14 amino acids. The V gene lost 5 bases and the J gene lost 0 bases, with 7 bases spanning the gap. Germline CDR1 reads SNHLY; CDR2 reads FYNNEI. The CDR3 region has the DNA TGTGCCAGCAGTTCCGGGACAACTAATGAAAAACTGTTTTTT. This sequence encodes CASSSGTTNEKLFF.

This sequence joins TRBV29-1 and TRBJ1-3, with 10 bases identical to TRBD1. V was clipped by 8 bases and J by 6 bases; unmatched bases: 19. The CDR3 spans 17 residues. Germline CDR1 and CDR2: SQVTM and ANQGSEA. The chain's CDR3 is CSLRQGAEELSENTIYF. In DNA, the CDR3 is TGCAGCCTTAGACAGGGGGCCGAAGAGTTAAGTGAAAACACCATATATTTT. The entire variable domain, with the rest obtained from reference TRBV29-1 and TRBJ1-3, is as follows: SAVISQKPSRDICQRGTSLTIQCQVDSQVTMMFWYRQQPGQSLTLIATANQGSEATYESGFVIDKFPISRPNLTFSTLTVSNMSPEDSSIYLCSLRQGAEELSENTIYFGEGSWLTVV.

The CDR3 DNA reads as TGTGCCATCAGTGACGGAGGAGGTTATAGCAATCAGCCCCAGCATTTT. Its translation is CAISDGGGYSNQPQHF. This chain connects TRBV10-3 to TRBJ1-5; D ambiguous. The CDR3 extends over 16 amino acids. V lost 3 bases to trimming and J lost 0 bases, with 12 bases between them. Germline assignment: CDR1 ENHRY and CDR2 SYGVKD.

The chain couples TRBV5-1 to TRBJ1-4, with D possibly TRBD1 on 5 matching bases. The germline gives CDR1 SGHRS, CDR2 YFSETQ. The CDR3 spans 15 residues. V dropped 6 bases and J dropped 0 bases, with 12 bases sitting between them. The CDR3 protein is CASKGSATTNEKLFF. The CDR3, as DNA: TGCGCCAGCAAGGGGTCAGCGACAACTAATGAAAAACTGTTTTTT.

The chain joins TRBV3-1 (or the pseudogene TRBV3-2) to TRBJ1-1, with D possibly matching TRBD1 (5 bases). The CDR3 extends over 14 amino acids. Trimming cost V 4 bases and J 1 base, with 10 bases left between them. Germline V gene sequence: CDR1 LGHDT, CDR2 YNNKEL (reference sequence). In nucleotides, the CDR3 is TGTGCCAGCAGCCGGGGACTGACGAACACTGAAGCTTTCTTT. This sequence encodes CASSRGLTNTEAFF.

The V and J genes are TRBV18 and TRBJ2-2; TRBD2 matches at 15 bases. This CDR3 spans 17 amino acids. V lost 6 bases and J lost 0; bases outside the gene matches: 2. Germline CDR1 is KGHSH and CDR2 is LQKENI. The DNA for the CDR3 is TGTGCCAGCTCCGGGACTAGCGGGGGGACGAACACCGGGGAGCTGTTTTTT. This translates into CASSGTSGGTNTGELFF. The full variable domain, rest sourced from reference TRBV18 and TRBJ2-2, is NAGVMQNPRHLVRRRGQEARLRCSPMKGHSHVYWYRQLPEEGLKFMVYLQKENIIDESGMPKERFSAEFPKEGPSILRIQQVVRGDSAAYFCASSGTSGGTNTGELFFGEGSRLTVL.

The V call is TRBV19, the J call TRBJ2-1, with 12 bases fitting TRBD2. Per the germline V gene, CDR1 is LNHDA and CDR2 is SQIVND (reference sequence). With V trimmed by 4 bases and J by 5 bases, 3 bases remained unmatched. The CDR3 contains 15 residues. The CDR3 nucleotides read TGTGCCAGTAGTACGACTAGCGGGGGACACAATGAGCAGTTCTTC. It codes for CASSTTSGGHNEQFF.

In DNA form, the CDR3 reads TGTGCCAGCAGCCAAGTTGGGACAGGCTCTACAGATACGCAGTATTTT. Translating gives CASSQVGTGSTDTQYF. V is TRBV3-1 (or the pseudogene TRBV3-2) and J is TRBJ2-3, with TRBD1 matching 8 bases. The ends lost 1 base at V and 3 bases at J; junction bases unmatched: 6. The length of the CDR3 is 16 residues. Per germline, CDR1 LGHDT and CDR2 YNNKEL (reference sequence).

The V gene is TRBV11-3, the J gene TRBJ2-1, with a possible D match to TRBD1 (6 bases). This CDR3 is 15 amino acids long. Germline values: CDR1 SGHNT, CDR2 YENEEA. Trimming took off 4 bases at V and 4 bases at J, with 14 bases between the two ends. CDR3 DNA sequence: TGTGCCAGCAGCTCATCGGCAGGGGCTTACAATGAGCAGTTCTTC. It encodes CASSSSAGAYNEQFF.

The J gene is TRBJ1-6, the V gene TRBV28; a possible D gene is TRBD1 (5 bases). The germline gives CDR1 MDHEN, CDR2 SYDVKM. The V end lost 8 bases, the J end lost 9 bases, and 11 bases lay between the germline ends. The CDR3 runs 12 residues. CDR3 amino acids: CASRGVGSPLHF. In DNA form, the CDR3 reads TGTGCCAGCCGGGGGGTTGGTTCACCCCTCCACTTT.

V and J are TRBV7-2 and TRBJ1-6, with D possibly TRBD1 on 5 matching bases. This CDR3 spans 14 amino acids. Between the trimmed V and J ends, which lost 5 bases and 6 bases, there was a span of 11 bases. Germline-derived CDR1 and CDR2 are SGHTA and FQGNSA. CDR3 coding DNA: TGTGCCAGCAGCGCCATACAGGTTAATTCACCCCTCCACTTT. Amino acids: CASSAIQVNSPLHF.

CDR3: CASSHTGGGQPQHF. CDR3 bases: TGTGCCAGCAGTCATACAGGGGGGGGTCAGCCCCAGCATTTT. This chain joins TRBV6-5 and TRBJ1-5; 8 bases align to TRBD1. Germline V gene sequence: CDR1 MNHEY, CDR2 SVGAGI. This CDR3 is 14 amino acids long. Losses at the gene ends were 5 bases for V and 6 bases for J; bases not matched to a gene: 6.

This CDR3 reads CASSPLSGGVNEQFF. The CDR3 coding sequence is TGTGCCAGCTCACCACTCAGCGGGGGAGTCAATGAGCAGTTCTTC. J is TRBJ2-1 and V is TRBV18; TRBD2 aligns across 8 bases. Losses at the gene ends were 1 base for V and 6 bases for J; bases not matched to a gene: 5. Germline V gives CDR1 KGHSH, CDR2 LQKENI. This CDR3 has 15 residues.

The chain employs TRBV7-6 and TRBJ1-2; the D is unclear. Germline CDR1 is SGHVS and CDR2 is FNYEAQ. There are 15 residues in the CDR3. Trimming pared 5 bases from V and 4 bases from J, leaving 17 bases between. Written as DNA, the CDR3 is TGTGCCAGCAGCCGTCAGCTAGAGGGAACCTATGGCTACACCTTC. Protein sequence: CASSRQLEGTYGYTF.

This clone came up once. The chain combines TRBV20-1 with TRBJ1-2; tentative D call: TRBD1 (5 bases). Germline V gives CDR1 DFQATT, CDR2 SNEGSKA (reference sequence). Trimming cost V 3 bases and J 4 bases, with 15 bases left between them. The CDR3 extends over 14 amino acids. The CDR3 DNA reads TGCAGTGCTAGTCTCGCCGGGGGTGGCTATGGCTACACCTTC. Translation gives CSASLAGGGYGYTF.

The chain employs TRBV27 and TRBJ1-5, with a tentative D call TRBD1 (5 bases). Germline V gene data show CDR1 as MNHEY and CDR2 as SMNVEV (reference sequence). Trimming shortened V by 2 bases and J by 2 bases, and 7 bases separated the two germline ends. This CDR3 has 14 amino acids. CDR3 sequence: CASSLAGRNQPQHF. In DNA form, the CDR3 reads TGTGCCAGCAGTTTAGCAGGGCGCAATCAGCCCCAGCATTTT.

CDR3 residues: CASSQEQSGANVLTF. The CDR3 bases are TGTGCCAGCAGCCAAGAGCAGTCTGGGGCCAACGTCCTGACTTTC. The chain employs TRBV4-2 and TRBJ2-6; D remains unclear. Looked up from germline, CDR1 is LGHNA and CDR2 is YNFKEQ. This CDR3 has 15 residues. With 0 bases removed from V and 1 base from J, the gap between germline ends came to 4 bases.